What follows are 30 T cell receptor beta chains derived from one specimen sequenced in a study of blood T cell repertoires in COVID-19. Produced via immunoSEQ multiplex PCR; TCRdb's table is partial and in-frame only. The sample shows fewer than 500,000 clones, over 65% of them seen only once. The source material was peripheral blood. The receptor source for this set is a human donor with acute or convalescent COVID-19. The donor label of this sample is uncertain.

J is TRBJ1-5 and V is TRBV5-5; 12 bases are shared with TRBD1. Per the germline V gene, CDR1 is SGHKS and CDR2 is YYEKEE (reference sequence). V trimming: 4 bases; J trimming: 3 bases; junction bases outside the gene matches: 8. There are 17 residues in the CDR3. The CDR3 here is CASSPSGTGGYNQPQHF. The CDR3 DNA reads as TGTGCCAGCAGCCCCTCCGGGACAGGGGGCTACAATCAGCCCCAGCATTTT.

The CDR3 is CASSPAVTGGAGEAFF. The CDR3, as DNA: TGTGCCAGCAGCCCCGCTGTCACAGGAGGGGCCGGGGAAGCTTTCTTT. The chain joins TRBV6-6 to TRBJ1-1, with D possibly being TRBD1 (5 bases). In germline, CDR1 is MNHNY, CDR2 SVGAGI (reference sequence). V gave up 6 bases and J gave up 8 bases, with 25 bases separating them. CDR3 length equals 16 residues.

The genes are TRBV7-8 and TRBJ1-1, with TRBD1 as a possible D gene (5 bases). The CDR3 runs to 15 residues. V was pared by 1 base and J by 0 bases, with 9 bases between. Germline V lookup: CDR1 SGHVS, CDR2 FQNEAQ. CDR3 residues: CASSLEGAVNTEAFF. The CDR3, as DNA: TGTGCCAGCAGCTTAGAAGGGGCTGTGAACACTGAAGCTTTCTTT.

Here the CDR3 DNA reads TGTGCCAGCAGCACCCGGGACTACAATGAGCAGTTCTTC. Its translation: CASSTRDYNEQFF. The chain couples TRBV7-9 to TRBJ2-1, with D possibly being TRBD2 (5 bases). The CDR3 totals 13 residues. V gave up 5 bases and J gave up 3 bases, with 8 bases separating them. Germline loops: CDR1 SEHNR, CDR2 FQNEAQ (reference sequence).

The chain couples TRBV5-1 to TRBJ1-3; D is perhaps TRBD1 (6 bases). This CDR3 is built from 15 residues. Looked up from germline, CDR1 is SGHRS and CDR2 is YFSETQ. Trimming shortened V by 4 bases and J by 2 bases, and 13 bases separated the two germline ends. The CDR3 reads CASSLQQGAGNTIYF. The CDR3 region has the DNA TGCGCCAGCAGCCTCCAACAGGGTGCTGGAAACACCATATATTTT.

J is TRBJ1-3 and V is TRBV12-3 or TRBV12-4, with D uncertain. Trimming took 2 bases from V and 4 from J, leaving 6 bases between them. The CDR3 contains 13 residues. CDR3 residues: CASSLTQGNTIYF. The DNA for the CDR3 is TGTGCCAGCAGTTTAACTCAAGGAAACACCATATATTTT.

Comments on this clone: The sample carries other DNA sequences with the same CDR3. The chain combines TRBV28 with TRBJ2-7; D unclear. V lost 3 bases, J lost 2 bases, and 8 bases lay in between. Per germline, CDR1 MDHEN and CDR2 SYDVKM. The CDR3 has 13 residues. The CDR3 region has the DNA TGTGCCAGCAGTTTCTTGGGCGCCTACGAGCAGTACTTC. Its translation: CASSFLGAYEQYF.

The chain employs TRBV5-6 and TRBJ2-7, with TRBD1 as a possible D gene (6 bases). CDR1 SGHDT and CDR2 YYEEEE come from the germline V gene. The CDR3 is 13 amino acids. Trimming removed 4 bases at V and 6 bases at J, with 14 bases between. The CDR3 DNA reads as TGTGCCAGCAGCGGGAACAGGGTCTTCGAGCAGTACTTC. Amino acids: CASSGNRVFEQYF.

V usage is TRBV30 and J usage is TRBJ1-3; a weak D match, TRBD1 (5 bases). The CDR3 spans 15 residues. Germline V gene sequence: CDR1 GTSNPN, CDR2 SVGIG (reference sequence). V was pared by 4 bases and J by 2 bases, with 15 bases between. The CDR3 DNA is TGTGCCTGGAATGAAGGGGCGTACCCTGGAAACACCATATATTTT. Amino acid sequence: CAWNEGAYPGNTIYF.

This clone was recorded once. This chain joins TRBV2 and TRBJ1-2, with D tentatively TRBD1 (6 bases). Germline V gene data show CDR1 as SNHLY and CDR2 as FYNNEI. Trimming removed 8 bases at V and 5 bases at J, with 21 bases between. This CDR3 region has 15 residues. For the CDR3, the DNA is TGTGCCAGCGGGAACCTACCGGGACACCCTTATGGCTACACCTTC. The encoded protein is CASGNLPGHPYGYTF.

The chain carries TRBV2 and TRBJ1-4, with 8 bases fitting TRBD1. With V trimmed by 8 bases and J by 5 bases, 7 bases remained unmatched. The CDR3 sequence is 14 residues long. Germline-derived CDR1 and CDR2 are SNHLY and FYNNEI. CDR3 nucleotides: TGTGCCAGCTCGTCGACAGGGGTGAATGAAAAACTGTTTTTT. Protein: CASSSTGVNEKLFF.

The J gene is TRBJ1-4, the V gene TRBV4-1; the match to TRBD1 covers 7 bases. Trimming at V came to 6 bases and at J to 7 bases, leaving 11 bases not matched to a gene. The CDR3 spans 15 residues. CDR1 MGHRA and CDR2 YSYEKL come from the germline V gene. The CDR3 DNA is TGCGCCAGCAGTCCAGCAGGGGGAGTCCGTGAAAAACTGTTTTTT. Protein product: CASSPAGGVREKLFF.

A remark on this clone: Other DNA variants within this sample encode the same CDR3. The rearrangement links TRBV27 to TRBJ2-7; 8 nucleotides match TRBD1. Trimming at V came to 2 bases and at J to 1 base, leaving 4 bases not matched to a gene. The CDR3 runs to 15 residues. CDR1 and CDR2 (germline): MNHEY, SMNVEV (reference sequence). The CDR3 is CASSLRTGSSYEQYF. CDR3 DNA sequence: TGTGCCAGCAGTTTAAGGACAGGGAGTTCCTACGAGCAGTACTTC.

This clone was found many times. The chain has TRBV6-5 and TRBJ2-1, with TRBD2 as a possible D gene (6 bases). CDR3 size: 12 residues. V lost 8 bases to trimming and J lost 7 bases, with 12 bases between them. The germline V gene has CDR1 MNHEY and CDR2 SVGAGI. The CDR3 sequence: CASGTVYNEQFF. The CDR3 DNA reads TGTGCCAGCGGGACTGTTTATAATGAGCAGTTCTTC.

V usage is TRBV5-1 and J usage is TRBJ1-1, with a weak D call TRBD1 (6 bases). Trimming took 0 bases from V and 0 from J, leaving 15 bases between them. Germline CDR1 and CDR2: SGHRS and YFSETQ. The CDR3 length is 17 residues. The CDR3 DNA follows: TGCGCCAGCAGCTTGGCAGGGGCAGGGCGGATGAACACTGAAGCTTTCTTT. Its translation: CASSLAGAGRMNTEAFF.

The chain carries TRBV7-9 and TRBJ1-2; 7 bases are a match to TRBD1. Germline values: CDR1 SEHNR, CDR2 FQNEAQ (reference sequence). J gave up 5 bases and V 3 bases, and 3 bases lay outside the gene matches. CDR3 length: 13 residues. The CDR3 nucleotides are TGTGCCAGCAGCTTCCCGGGACAGTATGGCTACACCTTC. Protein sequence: CASSFPGQYGYTF. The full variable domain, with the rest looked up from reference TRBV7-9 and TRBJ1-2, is DTGVSQNPRHKITKRGQNVTFRCDPISEHNRLYWYRQTLGQGPEFLTYFQNEAQLEKSRLLSDRFSAERPKGSFSTLEIQRTEQGDSAMYLCASSFPGQYGYTFGSGTRLTVV.

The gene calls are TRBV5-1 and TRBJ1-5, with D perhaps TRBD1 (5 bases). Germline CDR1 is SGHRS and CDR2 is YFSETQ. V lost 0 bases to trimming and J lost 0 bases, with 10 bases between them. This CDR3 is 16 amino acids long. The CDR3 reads CASSLGRGYSNQPQHF. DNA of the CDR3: TGCGCCAGCAGCTTGGGGAGGGGATATAGCAATCAGCCCCAGCATTTT.

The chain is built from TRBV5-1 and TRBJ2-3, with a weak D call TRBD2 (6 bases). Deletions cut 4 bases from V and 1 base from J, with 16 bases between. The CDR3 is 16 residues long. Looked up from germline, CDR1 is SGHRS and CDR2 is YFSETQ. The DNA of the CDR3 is TGCGCCAGCAGCCCACTCTTCGGGGGAGGCACAGATACGCAGTATTTT. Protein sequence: CASSPLFGGGTDTQYF.

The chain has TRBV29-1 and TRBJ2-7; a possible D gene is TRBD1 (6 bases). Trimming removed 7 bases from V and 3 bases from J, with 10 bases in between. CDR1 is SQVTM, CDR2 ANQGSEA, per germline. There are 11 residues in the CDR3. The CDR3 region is CSARDNYEQYF. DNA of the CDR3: TGCAGCGCTCGGGACAACTACGAGCAGTACTTC.

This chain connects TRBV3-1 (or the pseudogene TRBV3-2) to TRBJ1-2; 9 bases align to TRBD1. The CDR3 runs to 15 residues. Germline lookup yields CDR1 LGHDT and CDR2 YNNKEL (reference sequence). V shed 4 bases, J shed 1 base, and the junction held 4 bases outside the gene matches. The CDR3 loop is CASSPRDRVNYGYTF. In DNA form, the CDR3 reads TGTGCCAGCAGCCCCCGGGACAGGGTTAACTATGGCTACACCTTC.

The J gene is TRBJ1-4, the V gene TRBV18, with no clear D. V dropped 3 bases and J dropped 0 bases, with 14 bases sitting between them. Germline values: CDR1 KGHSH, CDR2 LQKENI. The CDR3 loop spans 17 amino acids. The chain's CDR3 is CASSPRAPAATNEKLFF. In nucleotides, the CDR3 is TGTGCCAGCTCACCGAGGGCCCCGGCGGCAACTAATGAAAAACTGTTTTTT.

The CDR3 is CASSLVPGSYNEQFF. The CDR3 DNA reads as TGTGCCAGCAGCTTAGTACCGGGTTCCTACAATGAGCAGTTCTTC. The genes are TRBV11-3 and TRBJ2-1; D gene unclear. The CDR3 loop spans 15 amino acids. Per the germline V gene, CDR1 is SGHNT and CDR2 is YENEEA. V was clipped by 1 base and J by 1 base, with 8 bases between them.

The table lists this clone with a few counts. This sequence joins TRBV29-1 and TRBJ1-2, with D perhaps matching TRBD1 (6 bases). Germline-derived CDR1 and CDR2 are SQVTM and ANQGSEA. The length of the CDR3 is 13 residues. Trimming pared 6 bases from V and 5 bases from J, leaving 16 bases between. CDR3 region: CSVALRGDYGYTF. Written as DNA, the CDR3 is TGCAGCGTAGCCCTCAGGGGTGATTATGGCTACACCTTC.

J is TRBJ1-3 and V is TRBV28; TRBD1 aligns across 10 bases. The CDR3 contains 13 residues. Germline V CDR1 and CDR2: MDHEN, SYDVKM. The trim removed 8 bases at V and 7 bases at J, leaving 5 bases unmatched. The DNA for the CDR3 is TGTGCCAGCGTGGACAGGGGGAGCAACACCATATATTTT. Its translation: CASVDRGSNTIYF.

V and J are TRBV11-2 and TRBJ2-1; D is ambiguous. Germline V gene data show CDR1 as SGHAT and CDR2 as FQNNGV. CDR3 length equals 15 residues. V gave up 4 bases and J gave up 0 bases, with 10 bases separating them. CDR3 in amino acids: CASSSTYHSYNEQFF. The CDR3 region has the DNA TGTGCCAGCAGCTCGACTTATCACTCCTACAATGAGCAGTTCTTC.

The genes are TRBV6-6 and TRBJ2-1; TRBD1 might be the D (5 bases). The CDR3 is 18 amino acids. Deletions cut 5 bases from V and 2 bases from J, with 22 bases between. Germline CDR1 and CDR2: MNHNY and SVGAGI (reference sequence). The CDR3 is CASSPIDLTRRAYNEQFF. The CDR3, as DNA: TGTGCCAGCAGTCCTATAGATCTTACACGCAGGGCCTACAATGAGCAGTTCTTC.

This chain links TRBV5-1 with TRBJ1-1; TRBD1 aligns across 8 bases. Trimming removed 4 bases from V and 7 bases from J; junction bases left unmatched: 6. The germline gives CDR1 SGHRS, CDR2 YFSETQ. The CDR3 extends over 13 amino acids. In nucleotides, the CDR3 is TGCGCCAGCAGCCCTGGACAGGGCAATGAAGCTTTCTTT. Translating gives CASSPGQGNEAFF.

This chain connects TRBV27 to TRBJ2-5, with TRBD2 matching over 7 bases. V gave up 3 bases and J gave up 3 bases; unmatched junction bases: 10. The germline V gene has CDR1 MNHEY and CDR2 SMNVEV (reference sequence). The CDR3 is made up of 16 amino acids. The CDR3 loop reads CASSFTPRAGKETQYF. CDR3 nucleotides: TGTGCCAGCAGTTTTACCCCTCGAGCGGGGAAAGAGACCCAGTACTTC.

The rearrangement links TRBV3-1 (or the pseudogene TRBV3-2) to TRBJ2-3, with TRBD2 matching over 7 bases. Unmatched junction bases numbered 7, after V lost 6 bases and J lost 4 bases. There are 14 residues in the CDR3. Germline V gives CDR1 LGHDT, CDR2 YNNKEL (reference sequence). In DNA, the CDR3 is TGTGCCAGCAGTCGGAGTACTAGCGCAGATACGCAGTATTTT. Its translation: CASSRSTSADTQYF.

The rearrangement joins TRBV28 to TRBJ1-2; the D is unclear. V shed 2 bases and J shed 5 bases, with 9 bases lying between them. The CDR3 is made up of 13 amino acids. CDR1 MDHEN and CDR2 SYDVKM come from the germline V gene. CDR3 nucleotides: TGTGCCAGCAGTTTAGGCGGAGGTTATGGCTACACCTTC. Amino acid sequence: CASSLGGGYGYTF.